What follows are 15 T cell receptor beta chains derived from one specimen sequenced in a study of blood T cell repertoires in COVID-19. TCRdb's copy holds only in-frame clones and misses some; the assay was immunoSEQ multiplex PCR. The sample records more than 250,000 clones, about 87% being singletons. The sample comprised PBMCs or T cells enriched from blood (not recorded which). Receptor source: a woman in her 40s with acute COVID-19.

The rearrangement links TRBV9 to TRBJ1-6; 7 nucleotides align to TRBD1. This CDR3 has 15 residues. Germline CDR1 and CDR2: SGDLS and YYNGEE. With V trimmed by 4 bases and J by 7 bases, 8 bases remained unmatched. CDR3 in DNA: TGTGCCAGCAGCCCCAGACAGGGACAGAATTCACCCCTCCACTTT. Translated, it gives CASSPRQGQNSPLHF.

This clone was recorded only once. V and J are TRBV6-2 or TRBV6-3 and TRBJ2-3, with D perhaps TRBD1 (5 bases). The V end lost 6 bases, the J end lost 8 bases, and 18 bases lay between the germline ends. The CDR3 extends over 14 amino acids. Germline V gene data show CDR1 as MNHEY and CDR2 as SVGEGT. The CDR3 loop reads CASSPSSTVGTQYF. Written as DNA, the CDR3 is TGTGCCAGCAGCCCGTCGTCGACAGTGGGTACGCAGTATTTT.

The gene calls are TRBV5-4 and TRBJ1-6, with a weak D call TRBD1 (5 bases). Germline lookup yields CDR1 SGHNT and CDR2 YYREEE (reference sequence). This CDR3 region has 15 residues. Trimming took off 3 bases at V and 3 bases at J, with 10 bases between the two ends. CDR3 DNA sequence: TGTGCCAGCAGCTCGCAGGGTTACTATAATTCACCCCTCCACTTT. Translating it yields CASSSQGYYNSPLHF. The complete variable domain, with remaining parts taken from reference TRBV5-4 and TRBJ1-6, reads ETGVTQSPTHLIKTRGQQVTLRCSSQSGHNTVSWYQQALGQGPQFIFQYYREEENGRGNFPPRFSGLQFPNYSSELNVNALELDDSALYLCASSSQGYYNSPLHFGNGTRLTVT.

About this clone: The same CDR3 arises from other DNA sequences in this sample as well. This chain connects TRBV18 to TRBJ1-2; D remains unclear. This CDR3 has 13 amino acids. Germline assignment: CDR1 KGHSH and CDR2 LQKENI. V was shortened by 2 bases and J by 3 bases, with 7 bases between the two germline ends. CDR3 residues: CASSPAGDYGYTF. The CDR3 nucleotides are TGTGCCAGCTCACCAGCAGGCGACTATGGCTACACCTTC.

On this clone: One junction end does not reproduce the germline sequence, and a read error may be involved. CDR3 sequence reads: CAGRGGNSPLHF. As DNA, the CDR3 is TGTGCCGGCAGGGGAGGCAATTCACCCCTCCACTTT. This sequence joins TRBV2 and TRBJ1-6; possible D gene TRBD1, 6 bases. CDR1 and CDR2 from the germline V gene are SNHLY and FYNNEI. The CDR3 loop spans 12 amino acids.

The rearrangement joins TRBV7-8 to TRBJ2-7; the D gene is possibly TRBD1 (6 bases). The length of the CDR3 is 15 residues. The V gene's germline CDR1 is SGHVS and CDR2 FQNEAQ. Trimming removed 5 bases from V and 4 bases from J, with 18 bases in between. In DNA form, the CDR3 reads TGTGCCAGCAGCGACAATTCCGGGACACATTACGAGCAGTACTTC. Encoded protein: CASSDNSGTHYEQYF.

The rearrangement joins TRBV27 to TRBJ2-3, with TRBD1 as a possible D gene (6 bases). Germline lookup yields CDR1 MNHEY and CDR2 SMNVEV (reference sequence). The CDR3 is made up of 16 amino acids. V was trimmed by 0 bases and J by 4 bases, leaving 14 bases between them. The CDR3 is CASSLSFGQRSDTQYF. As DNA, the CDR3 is TGTGCCAGCAGTTTATCGTTCGGACAGAGATCAGATACGCAGTATTTT.

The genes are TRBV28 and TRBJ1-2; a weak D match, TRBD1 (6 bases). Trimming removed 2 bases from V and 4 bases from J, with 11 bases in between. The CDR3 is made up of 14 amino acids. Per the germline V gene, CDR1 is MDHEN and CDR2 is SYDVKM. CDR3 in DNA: TGTGCCAGCAGTTTAGTCCAGGGGAGCTATGGCTACACCTTC. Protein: CASSLVQGSYGYTF.

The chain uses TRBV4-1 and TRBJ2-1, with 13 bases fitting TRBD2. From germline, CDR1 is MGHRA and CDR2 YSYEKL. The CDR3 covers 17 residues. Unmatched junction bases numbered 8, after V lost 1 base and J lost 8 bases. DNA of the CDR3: TGCGCCAGCAGCCAAGGGGGACTAGCGGGGACGGGGGATGAGCAGTTCTTC. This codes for CASSQGGLAGTGDEQFF.

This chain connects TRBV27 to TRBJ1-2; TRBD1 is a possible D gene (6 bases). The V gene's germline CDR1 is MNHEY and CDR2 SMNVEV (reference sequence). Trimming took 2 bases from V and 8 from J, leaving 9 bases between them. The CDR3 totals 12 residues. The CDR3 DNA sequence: TGTGCCAGCAGTTTAAGGGGGACCGGCTACACCTTC. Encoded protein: CASSLRGTGYTF.

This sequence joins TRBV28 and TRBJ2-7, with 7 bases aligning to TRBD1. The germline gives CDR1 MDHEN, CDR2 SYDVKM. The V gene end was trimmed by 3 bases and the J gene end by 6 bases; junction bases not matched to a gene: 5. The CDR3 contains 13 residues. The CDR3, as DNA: TGTGCCAGCAGTTTGGTGAGGGACAGCGAGCAGTACGTC. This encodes CASSLVRDSEQYV.

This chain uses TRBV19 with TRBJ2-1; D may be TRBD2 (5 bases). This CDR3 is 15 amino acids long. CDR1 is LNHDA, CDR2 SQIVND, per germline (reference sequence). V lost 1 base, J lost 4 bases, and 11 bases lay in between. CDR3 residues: CASSIVSPGYNEQFF. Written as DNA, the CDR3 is TGTGCCAGTAGTATAGTGTCTCCGGGGTACAATGAGCAGTTCTTC.

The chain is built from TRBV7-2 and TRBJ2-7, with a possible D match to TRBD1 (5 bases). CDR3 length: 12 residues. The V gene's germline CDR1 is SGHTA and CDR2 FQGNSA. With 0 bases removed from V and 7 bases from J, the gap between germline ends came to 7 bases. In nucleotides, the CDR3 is TGTGCCAGCAGCTTAGCGGGGCAGGAGCAGTACGTC. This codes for CASSLAGQEQYV.

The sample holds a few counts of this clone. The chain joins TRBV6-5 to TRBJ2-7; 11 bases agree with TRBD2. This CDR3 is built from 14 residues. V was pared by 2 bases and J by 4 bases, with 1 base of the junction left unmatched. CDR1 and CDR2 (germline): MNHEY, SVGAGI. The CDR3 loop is CASSYRLAGYEQYV. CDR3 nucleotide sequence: TGTGCCAGCAGTTACAGACTAGCGGGGTACGAGCAGTACGTC.

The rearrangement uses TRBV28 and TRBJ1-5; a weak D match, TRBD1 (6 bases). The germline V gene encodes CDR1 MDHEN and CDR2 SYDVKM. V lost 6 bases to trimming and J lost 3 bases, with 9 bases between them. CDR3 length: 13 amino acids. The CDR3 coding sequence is TGTGCCAGCAGACCAGGGGCCAATCAGCCCCAGCATTTT. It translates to CASRPGANQPQHF. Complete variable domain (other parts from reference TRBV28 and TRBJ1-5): DVKVTQSSRYLVKRTGEKVFLECVQDMDHENMFWYRQDPGLGLRLIYFSYDVKMKEKGDIPEGYSVSREKKERFSLILESASTNQTSMYLCASRPGANQPQHFGDGTRLSIL.